The T cell receptor (beta chain) under discussion was sequenced for a study of blood T cell repertoires in COVID-19. Turning to the study itself: PBMCs, B-cell-depleted T cells, or T cells were the source of the cDNA or gDNA that made up the material.

Under the authors' procedure: Estimated nucleated cell counts came from reference gene primer amplification. Clones were sequenced by immunoSEQ multiplex PCR, and TCRdb holds only the in-frame ones, with some missing. V, J and clone size were drawn from that table, and D and trimming were deduced from the DNA. The sample includes approximately 200,000 clones, 75% to 90% seen only once; the top ten take 5.1%. Germline values: CDR1 MNHNY, CDR2 SVGAGI (reference sequence). Trimming at V came to 6 bases and at J to 5 bases, leaving 6 bases not matched to a gene. The CDR3 sequence is 13 residues long. The material sequenced was peripheral blood. This chain connects TRBV6-6 to TRBJ1-1; 7 nucleotides match TRBD1. The TCR sequence derives from a human donor in a cohort sampled during active COVID-19. The CDR3 DNA follows: TGTGCCAGCAGGCAAACAGGGGAAACTGAAGCTTTCTTT. The encoded protein is CASRQTGETEAFF.